The 21 T cell receptor beta chains below all came from one sample that was sequenced in a study of human T cells and chemical hapten exposure. Time point of the sample: patch test 1, 2 weeks after DPC sensitization. Noted treatment: therapeutic diphenylcyclopropenone sensitization with weekly scalp DPC. TCRdb processed the RACE reads anew with MiXCR; each CDR3 protein has one entry. The sample lists around 120,000 distinct CDR3 sequences, roughly an eighth occurring once. The sample in question was whole blood, obtained in connection with sensitization to the hapten diphenylcyclopropenone (DPC). Receptors were obtained from a man between 18 and 35 years old with alopecia areata. Some clones in this sample may be carry-over from other donors' samples.

This clonotype showed up just a few times. The chain joins TRBV4-3 to TRBJ1-2; no definite D call. Looked up from germline, CDR1 is LGHNA and CDR2 is YSLEER. The CDR3 covers 15 residues. V was clipped by 5 bases and J by 4 bases, with 17 bases between them. CDR3 nucleotides: TGCGCCAGCAGCACTAGGACCTCAGCTCTCTATGGCTACACCTTC. It specifies CASSTRTSALYGYTF.

Comment on this clonotype: At one end, the junction sequence differs from germline, possibly due to a read error. This chain joins TRBV12-5 and TRBJ2-1; TRBD1 aligns across 7 bases. The CDR3 has 15 residues. Germline-derived CDR1 and CDR2 are LGHNT and FRNRAP. This CDR3 reads CASGTFQGVYTEQFF. The CDR3 DNA follows: TGTGCTAGTGGTACCTTCCAGGGGGTCTACACTGAGCAGTTCTTC. The full variable domain, completed using reference TRBV12-5 and TRBJ2-1, is DARVTQTPRHKVTEMGQEVTMRCQPILGHNTVFWYRQTMMQGLELLAYFRNRAPLDDSGMPKDRFSAEMPDATLATLKIQPSEPRDSAVYFCASGTFQGVYTEQFFGPGTRLTVL.

V and J are TRBV20-1 and TRBJ2-1; TRBD1 or TRBD2 may be the D gene (7 bases each). Trimming took off 0 bases at V and 9 bases at J, with 15 bases between the two ends. This CDR3 has 14 amino acids. CDR1 DFQATT and CDR2 SNEGSKA come from the germline V gene (reference sequence). CDR3 sequence reads: CSARDAGGGLEQFF. The CDR3 DNA reads as TGCAGTGCTAGAGATGCAGGGGGAGGGCTTGAGCAGTTCTTC.

This clonotype has just a few counts. The DNA for the CDR3 is TGCGCCAGCAGCCCGTTCAATCAGCCCCAGCATTTT. Amino acids: CASSPFNQPQHF. The chain combines TRBV4-1 with TRBJ1-5; D call uncertain. V was shortened by 4 bases and J by 3 bases, with 4 bases between the two germline ends. Germline assignment: CDR1 MGHRA and CDR2 YSYEKL. The CDR3 spans 12 residues.

This clonotype was counted only a few times. The chain joins TRBV20-1 to TRBJ2-5; TRBD1 might be the D (5 bases). V was shortened by 6 bases and J by 5 bases, with 19 bases between the two germline ends. There are 14 residues in the CDR3. CDR1 DFQATT and CDR2 SNEGSKA come from the germline V gene (reference sequence). CDR3 loop: CSAPFTGHTETQYF. CDR3 nucleotides: TGCAGTGCCCCTTTCACAGGCCATACGGAGACCCAGTACTTC.

This clonotype has at least ten counts. The chain is built from TRBV15 and TRBJ2-7; D gene unclear. Germline V CDR1 and CDR2: LNHNV, YYDKDF (reference sequence). V dropped 0 bases and J dropped 0 bases, with 9 bases sitting between them. This CDR3 has 15 amino acids. In DNA, the CDR3 is TGTGCCACCAGCAGAGATCTGGGCAACTCCTACGAGCAGTACGTC. Its protein product is CATSRDLGNSYEQYV.

The chain uses TRBV24-1 and TRBJ2-3, with 8 bases fitting TRBD1. V was pared by 0 bases and J by 4 bases, with 8 bases of the junction left unmatched. The CDR3 runs to 17 residues. The germline gives CDR1 KGHDR, CDR2 SFDVKD. The CDR3 coding sequence is TGTGCCACCAGTGATTTGGACAGGGGATTCAGTGCAGATACGCAGTATTTT. Translated: CATSDLDRGFSADTQYF.

This chain uses TRBV7-9 with TRBJ1-2; D gene uncertain. V lost 1 base, J lost 4 bases, and 7 bases lay in between. There are 13 residues in the CDR3. Germline V gives CDR1 SEHNR, CDR2 FQNEAQ (reference sequence). In nucleotides, the CDR3 is TGTGCCAGCAGCTTAGGACTCTCCTATGGCTACACCTTC. Protein product: CASSLGLSYGYTF.

This clonotype was recorded only once. The chain is built from TRBV20-1 and TRBJ2-5; 7 nucleotides line up with TRBD2. V gave up 3 bases and J gave up 3 bases; unmatched junction bases: 4. The V gene's germline CDR1 is DFQATT and CDR2 SNEGSKA (reference sequence). This CDR3 is built from 13 residues. The CDR3 DNA is TGCAGTGCTAGCCCAGCGGGAAAAGAGACCCAGTACTTC. Translation: CSASPAGKETQYF.

There are a few counts of this clonotype. V is TRBV7-3 and J is TRBJ2-3; 10 positions agree with TRBD2. V shed 0 bases, J shed 6 bases, and the junction held 9 bases outside the gene matches. This CDR3 region has 17 residues. Germline lookup yields CDR1 SGHTA and CDR2 FQGTGA. The DNA for the CDR3 is TGTGCCAGCAGCTTAACCCCGCCTAGCGGGGGCCGGGATACGCAGTATTTT. As protein: CASSLTPPSGGRDTQYF.

This clonotype was detected only a few times. This chain joins TRBV7-3 and TRBJ2-2; a weak D match, TRBD1 (7 bases). Germline V lookup: CDR1 SGHTA, CDR2 FQGTGA. V shed 0 bases and J shed 4 bases, with 12 bases lying between them. The CDR3 has 16 residues. For the CDR3, the DNA is TGTGCCAGCAGCTTAACATCAGGGGGAGGCACCGGGGAGCTGTTTTTT. Residues: CASSLTSGGGTGELFF.

V and J are TRBV12-3 or TRBV12-4 and TRBJ2-1, with TRBD2 identical over 7 bases. The CDR3 consists of 16 residues. The junction had 10 bases not matched to a gene; V was cut back by 6 bases and J by 2 bases. The CDR3 sequence: CASSPTSEKPYNEQFF. In DNA, the CDR3 is TGTGCCAGCAGCCCTACTAGCGAAAAGCCCTACAATGAGCAGTTCTTC.

V gene TRBV5-5 combines with J gene TRBJ2-3, with unresolved D. V gave up 6 bases and J gave up 1 base, with 12 bases separating them. Germline V lookup: CDR1 SGHKS, CDR2 YYEKEE (reference sequence). The CDR3 totals 14 residues. The CDR3 loop is CASTSLGGTDTQYF. The CDR3 DNA reads TGTGCCAGCACCTCCCTCGGAGGCACAGATACGCAGTATTTT.

This rearrangement joins TRBV3-1 to TRBJ2-7; TRBD1 might be the D (6 bases). The V gene lost 3 bases and the J gene lost 6 bases, with 15 bases spanning the gap. The germline gives CDR1 LGHDT, CDR2 YNNKEL (reference sequence). CDR3 length: 14 amino acids. CDR3 residues: CASSQGQGPLEQYF. The CDR3 coding sequence is TGTGCCAGCAGCCAGGGACAAGGGCCCCTCGAGCAGTACTTC.

V gene TRBV6-2 or TRBV6-3 combines with J gene TRBJ1-6; D gene uncertain. V lost 2 bases and J lost 9, with 5 bases in between. Germline V gene lookup returns CDR1 MNHEY and CDR2 SVGEGT. The CDR3 is made up of 12 amino acids. CDR3 loop: CASSYLRSPLHF. CDR3 nucleotide sequence: TGTGCCAGCAGTTACCTTCGTTCACCCCTCCACTTT.

This sequence joins TRBV12-5 and TRBJ1-1, with 9 bases that match TRBD1. The CDR3 extends over 18 amino acids. Trimming cost V 3 bases and J 1 base; bases outside gene matches: 12. Germline V gene lookup returns CDR1 LGHNT and CDR2 FRNRAP. In nucleotides, the CDR3 is TGTGCTAGTGGTTTCATGACAGGGGGGTCGACATCGAACACTGAAGCTTTCTTT. Its protein is CASGFMTGGSTSNTEAFF.

The J gene is TRBJ2-3, the V gene TRBV5-1; D is unclear. The CDR3 runs 13 residues. Germline assignment: CDR1 SGHRS and CDR2 YFSETQ. Trimming left V 0 bases short and J 6 bases short, with 8 bases between. The CDR3 DNA is TGCGCCAGCAGCTTGGGTGGGCACGATACGCAGTATTTT. Translating it yields CASSLGGHDTQYF.

The sample holds a few counts of this clonotype. The chain combines TRBV6-1 with TRBJ2-7; no firm D call. V was cut by 3 bases and J by 2 bases, with 14 bases left in between. Germline CDR1 and CDR2: MNHNS and SASEGT. This CDR3 is 15 amino acids long. Here the CDR3 reads CASSDSTDGTYEQYV. CDR3 DNA sequence: TGTGCCAGCAGTGATTCTACCGACGGCACCTACGAGCAGTACGTC.

The V gene is TRBV11-2, the J gene TRBJ2-2, with a tentative D call TRBD1 (5 bases). There are 16 residues in the CDR3. Germline lookup yields CDR1 SGHAT and CDR2 FQNNGV. Trimming shortened V by 4 bases and J by 4 bases, and 16 bases separated the two germline ends. The CDR3 coding sequence is TGTGCCAGCAGCTCAACCCTCAGGGTGGGCACCGGGGAGCTGTTTTTT. Encoded protein: CASSSTLRVGTGELFF.

This clonotype was counted a few times. V gene TRBV7-2 combines with J gene TRBJ1-5; no firm D call. CDR3 length equals 14 residues. The V gene lost 0 bases and the J gene lost 6 bases, with 9 bases spanning the gap. Germline V CDR1 and CDR2: SGHTA, FQGNSA. The CDR3 spells CASSLAGLSQPQHF. The CDR3 DNA is TGTGCCAGCAGCTTAGCAGGGTTGAGTCAGCCCCAGCATTTT.

This clonotype was detected a few times. The CDR3 spells CASSLESGNQPQHF. The CDR3 nucleotides are TGCGCCAGCAGCTTGGAGTCCGGGAATCAGCCCCAGCATTTT. V is TRBV5-1 and J is TRBJ1-5; D ambiguous. With 0 bases removed from V and 4 bases from J, the gap between germline ends came to 8 bases. CDR1 and CDR2 from the germline V gene are SGHRS and YFSETQ. CDR3 size: 14 residues.